Shown below are 21 T cell receptor beta chains from a single sample sequenced in a study of T cell responses to AZD1222 COVID-19 vaccine. Repertoires were generated with immunoSEQ multiplex PCR, while TCRdb's copy carries only in-frame clones and drops some. This table holds 120,000 to 150,000 clones, 89% found once. The sequences come from peripheral blood, collected on day 0 of AZD1222 vaccination. These receptors were collected from an adult in good health.

Concerning this clone itself: Other DNA sequences of this sample code for an identical CDR3. The genes are TRBV5-4 and TRBJ2-1, with D possibly matching TRBD1 (7 bases). Deletions cut 2 bases from V and 4 bases from J, with 13 bases between. Germline V lookup: CDR1 SGHNT, CDR2 YYREEE (reference sequence). This CDR3 contains 15 residues. The CDR3 protein is CASSFSGGSYNEQFF. The CDR3 DNA reads as TGTGCCAGCAGCTTCTCAGGGGGGTCATACAATGAGCAGTTCTTC.

The chain carries TRBV7-9 and TRBJ1-1, with 8 bases aligning to TRBD1. Germline V lookup: CDR1 SEHNR, CDR2 FQNEAQ (reference sequence). This CDR3 spans 14 amino acids. V lost 4 bases to trimming and J lost 5 bases; unmatched junction nucleotides: 6. CDR3 amino acids: CASSSRTGRTEAFF. CDR3 nucleotides: TGTGCCAGCAGCTCCCGGACAGGGCGTACTGAAGCTTTCTTT.

V usage is TRBV7-9 and J usage is TRBJ1-3; D is uncertain. CDR3 length equals 14 residues. Trimming took 0 bases from V and 3 from J, leaving 6 bases between them. The germline CDR1 and CDR2 sequences are SEHNR and FQNEAQ (reference sequence). The CDR3 nucleotides read TGTGCCAGCAGCTTAGCTTCCGGTGGAAACACCATATATTTT. Translating gives CASSLASGGNTIYF. The full variable domain, in which reference TRBV7-9 and TRBJ1-3 provide the parts outside the CDR3, is DTGVSQNPRHKITKRGQNVTFRCDPISEHNRLYWYRQTLGQGPEFLTYFQNEAQLEKSRLLSDRFSAERPKGSFSTLEIQRTEQGDSAMYLCASSLASGGNTIYFGEGSWLTVV.

The chain couples TRBV5-6 to TRBJ2-7, with D possibly being TRBD2 (5 bases). CDR1 is SGHDT and CDR2 is YYEEEE in the germline V gene. The CDR3 contains 13 residues. The V end lost 6 bases, the J end lost 3 bases, and 13 bases lay between the germline ends. CDR3 protein: CASTLYGDYEQYF. In DNA, the CDR3 is TGTGCCAGCACCCTGTACGGGGACTACGAGCAGTACTTC.

This clone is a singleton in its sample. The rearrangement joins TRBV9 to TRBJ2-1, with 7 bases lining up with TRBD2. The CDR3 is made up of 13 amino acids. Germline CDR1 and CDR2: SGDLS and YYNGEE. Trimming cost V 3 bases and J 8 bases; bases outside gene matches: 5. In DNA form, the CDR3 reads TGTGCCAGCAGCGCTCGACTAGCTGATGAGCAGTTCTTC. It is translated as CASSARLADEQFF.

The table lists this clone with a count of one. The gene calls are TRBV6-5 and TRBJ1-2; weak D call: TRBD1 (6 bases). Germline V gene lookup returns CDR1 MNHEY and CDR2 SVGAGI. Trimming removed 0 bases at V and 4 bases at J, with 12 bases between. CDR3 length: 15 amino acids. The CDR3 bases are TGTGCCAGCAGTTACTCGGGCTCCAGGGGCTATGGCTACACCTTC. This translates into CASSYSGSRGYGYTF.

This chain connects TRBV29-1 to TRBJ1-4, with D unclear. Trimming took 7 bases from V and 3 from J, leaving 15 bases between them. This CDR3 is built from 14 residues. Germline loops: CDR1 SQVTM, CDR2 ANQGSEA. The DNA of the CDR3 is TGCAGCGCAGGAGAGGGATCCGCTAATGAAAAACTGTTTTTT. It codes for CSAGEGSANEKLFF.

The chain couples TRBV19 to TRBJ1-5; 7 bases agree with TRBD1. The V gene's germline CDR1 is LNHDA and CDR2 SQIVND (reference sequence). The CDR3 loop spans 15 amino acids. The ends lost 6 bases at V and 7 bases at J; junction bases unmatched: 12. CDR3 region: CASSYTGAGGQPQHF. The CDR3 bases are TGTGCCAGTAGCTATACAGGGGCCGGCGGGCAGCCCCAGCATTTT.

V is TRBV15 and J is TRBJ2-7, with 9 nucleotides matching TRBD2. Germline CDR1 is LNHNV and CDR2 is YYDKDF (reference sequence). V lost 5 bases and J lost 6; bases outside the gene matches: 11. This CDR3 has 15 amino acids. Written as DNA, the CDR3 is TGTGCCACCAGCCTGCCGGCGGGAGGGCCGTTCGAGCAGTACTTC. It specifies CATSLPAGGPFEQYF.

The rearrangement links TRBV5-1 to TRBJ1-1, with TRBD1 matching over 7 bases. The CDR3 extends over 14 amino acids. Trimming took 5 bases from V and 1 from J; bases not matched to a gene: 5. CDR1 and CDR2 from the germline V gene are SGHRS and YFSETQ. Here the CDR3 reads CASRGTAGNTEAFF. The CDR3 DNA is TGCGCCAGCAGGGGGACAGCGGGGAACACTGAAGCTTTCTTT. Using reference TRBV5-1 and TRBJ1-1 for the parts outside the CDR3, the full variable domain is KAGVTQTPRYLIKTRGQQVTLSCSPISGHRSVSWYQQTPGQGLQFLFEYFSETQRNKGNFPGRFSGRQFSNSRSEMNVSTLELGDSALYLCASRGTAGNTEAFFGQGTRLTVV.

This clone came up once. The chain combines TRBV11-1 with TRBJ2-7; no definite D call. V gave up 1 base and J gave up 4 bases, with 14 bases separating them. Germline-derived CDR1 and CDR2 are SGHAT and FQDESV (reference sequence). CDR3 size: 15 residues. The CDR3 protein is CASSLDGEGAYEQYF. The CDR3 DNA reads TGTGCCAGCAGCTTAGATGGGGAAGGAGCGTACGAGCAGTACTTC. The full variable domain, with the rest looked up from reference TRBV11-1 and TRBJ2-7, is EAEVAQSPRYKITEKSQAVAFWCDPISGHATLYWYRQILGQGPELLVQFQDESVVDDSQLPKDRFSAERLKGVDSTLKIQPAELGDSAMYLCASSLDGEGAYEQYFGPGTRLTVT.

This sequence joins TRBV19 and TRBJ2-2; 13 bases are shared with TRBD2. The CDR3 sequence is 19 residues long. The germline V gene has CDR1 LNHDA and CDR2 SQIVND (reference sequence). Unmatched junction bases numbered 10, after V lost 3 bases and J lost 3 bases. The CDR3 sequence is CASSINHLGLAGDTGELFF. CDR3 bases: TGTGCCAGTAGTATTAATCACCTCGGACTAGCGGGAGACACCGGGGAGCTGTTTTTT.

The chain links TRBV28 to TRBJ1-5; D is uncertain. CDR1 is MDHEN, CDR2 SYDVKM, per germline. Trimming cost V 9 bases and J 2 bases, with 11 bases left between them. The CDR3 spans 13 residues. Written as DNA, the CDR3 is TGTGCCAGTGCAAGAGGTGGCAATCAGCCCCAGCATTTT. It is translated as CASARGGNQPQHF.

The chain uses TRBV5-1 and TRBJ2-7; the match to TRBD1 covers 8 bases. Germline lookup yields CDR1 SGHRS and CDR2 YFSETQ. V was clipped by 4 bases and J by 6 bases; unmatched bases: 15. This CDR3 has 16 residues. The CDR3 DNA is TGCGCCAGCAGCCAAGGAGGCTGGACAGGGTTAATCGAGCAGTACTTC. Its translation is CASSQGGWTGLIEQYF.

The chain carries TRBV11-2 and TRBJ1-1; D call uncertain. The CDR3 is made up of 13 amino acids. CDR1 is SGHAT and CDR2 is FQNNGV in the germline V gene. V lost 4 bases and J lost 1, with 7 bases in between. The DNA for the CDR3 is TGTGCCAGCAGCTCGGCGGGGAACACTGAAGCTTTCTTT. Protein: CASSSAGNTEAFF.

The V gene is TRBV5-1, the J gene TRBJ2-3; D is undetermined. Trimming stripped 4 bases from V and 4 bases from J, with 10 bases between. The germline CDR1 and CDR2 sequences are SGHRS and YFSETQ. CDR3 size: 13 residues. In DNA form, the CDR3 reads TGCGCCAGCAGCCCCCTATGGGCAGATACGCAGTATTTT. Translation: CASSPLWADTQYF.

The gene calls are TRBV7-2 and TRBJ1-2; 7 bases agree with TRBD1. Germline V gene data show CDR1 as SGHTA and CDR2 as FQGNSA. V lost 2 bases and J lost 8; bases outside the gene matches: 11. CDR3 length equals 15 residues. CDR3 DNA: TGTGCCAGCAGCTTACTAGGACAGGTTGCGATCGGCTACACCTTC. Translated, it gives CASSLLGQVAIGYTF.

The V and J genes are TRBV24-1 and TRBJ2-5; D might be TRBD1 or TRBD2, each matching 5 bases. The CDR3 runs 15 residues. Germline V lookup: CDR1 KGHDR, CDR2 SFDVKD. V was trimmed by 3 bases and J by 5 bases, leaving 15 bases between them. The DNA for the CDR3 is TGTGCCACCAGTGATCCGAGGCAGGGCGGGGAGACCCAGTACTTC. This sequence encodes CATSDPRQGGETQYF.

V usage is TRBV10-2 and J usage is TRBJ2-7; D tentatively reads TRBD1 or TRBD2 (5 bases each). V lost 8 bases, J lost 7 bases, and 33 bases lay in between. Germline CDR1 reads WSHSY; CDR2 reads SAAADI. CDR3 length: 18 amino acids. The DNA of the CDR3 is TGCGCCAGCCGAGGCCAGGTCCAATTATTAACTAGGGGTGGGGAGCAGTACTTC. Its translation is CASRGQVQLLTRGGEQYF.

The chain carries TRBV7-9 and TRBJ1-2; the match to TRBD1 covers 7 bases. Germline assignment: CDR1 SEHNR and CDR2 FQNEAQ (reference sequence). This CDR3 comprises 12 residues. V lost 8 bases to trimming and J lost 7 bases; unmatched junction nucleotides: 7. The CDR3 spells CASGRQGSGYTF. Here the CDR3 DNA reads TGTGCCAGCGGAAGACAGGGTTCTGGCTACACCTTC. Full variable domain (missing parts from reference TRBV7-9 and TRBJ1-2): DTGVSQNPRHKITKRGQNVTFRCDPISEHNRLYWYRQTLGQGPEFLTYFQNEAQLEKSRLLSDRFSAERPKGSFSTLEIQRTEQGDSAMYLCASGRQGSGYTFGSGTRLTVV.

V usage is TRBV20-1 and J usage is TRBJ2-5, with unresolved D. The V end was cut by 3 bases, the J end by 1 base, with 0 bases between. Germline loops: CDR1 DFQATT, CDR2 SNEGSKA (reference sequence). The CDR3 spans 10 residues. The CDR3 spells CSASQETQYF. In nucleotides, the CDR3 is TGCAGTGCTAGCCAAGAGACCCAGTACTTC.